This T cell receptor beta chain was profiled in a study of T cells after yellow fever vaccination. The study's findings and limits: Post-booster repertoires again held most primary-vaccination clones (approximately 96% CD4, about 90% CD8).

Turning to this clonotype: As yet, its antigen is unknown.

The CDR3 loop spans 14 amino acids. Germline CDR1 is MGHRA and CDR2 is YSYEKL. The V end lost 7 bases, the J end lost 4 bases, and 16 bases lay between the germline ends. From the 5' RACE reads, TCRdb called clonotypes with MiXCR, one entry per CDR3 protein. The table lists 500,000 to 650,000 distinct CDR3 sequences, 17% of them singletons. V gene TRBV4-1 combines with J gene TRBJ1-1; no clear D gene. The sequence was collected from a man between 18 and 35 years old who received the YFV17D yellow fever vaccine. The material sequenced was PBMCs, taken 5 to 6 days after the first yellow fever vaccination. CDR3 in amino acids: CASTGPLKGTEAFF. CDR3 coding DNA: TGCGCCAGCACAGGCCCCTTAAAGGGCACTGAAGCTTTCTTT.